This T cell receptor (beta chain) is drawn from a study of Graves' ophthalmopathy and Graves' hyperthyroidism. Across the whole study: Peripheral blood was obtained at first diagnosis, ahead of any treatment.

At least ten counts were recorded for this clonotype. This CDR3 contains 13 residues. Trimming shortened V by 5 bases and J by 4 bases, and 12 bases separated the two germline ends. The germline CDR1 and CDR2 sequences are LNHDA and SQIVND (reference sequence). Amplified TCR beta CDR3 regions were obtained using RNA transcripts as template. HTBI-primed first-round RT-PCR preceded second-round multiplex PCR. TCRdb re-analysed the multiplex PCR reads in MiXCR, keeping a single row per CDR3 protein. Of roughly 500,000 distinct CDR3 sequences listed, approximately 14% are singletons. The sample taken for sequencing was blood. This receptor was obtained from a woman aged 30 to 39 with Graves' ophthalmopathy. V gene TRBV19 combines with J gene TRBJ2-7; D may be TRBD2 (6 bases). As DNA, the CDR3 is TGTGCCAGTAGTCCCCCGGACTATTACGAGCAGTACTTC. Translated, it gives CASSPPDYYEQYF.